This T cell receptor beta chain comes out of a study of cytomegalovirus exposure and HLA in healthy donors. Study-wide points: Common viral pathogens seemed, in a later analysis, to connect with several of the most significant clusters. Association of 16,951 TCR beta sequences with HLA alleles was found at 0.05 false discovery rate in a later analysis. As was reported, the HLA-A and HLA-B alleles of most subjects were accurately predicted from TCR beta sequences.

The germline CDR1 and CDR2 sequences are SNHLY and FYNNEI. J lost 7 bases, V lost 4 bases, and 10 bases had no gene match. The CDR3 runs to 15 residues. Points on this clone: As yet, its antigen is unknown.

Both 60 Vbeta primers and 13 Jbeta primers went into the PCR. Only in-frame clones appear in the TCRdb table, and some are missing; sequencing was by immunoSEQ multiplex PCR. Recorded for this sample: nearly 35,000 clones. The sample consisted of PBMCs. V is TRBV2 and J is TRBJ2-7; TRBD2 aligns across 10 bases. This clonotype originated in a woman between 35 and 50 years old in good health and CMV-seropositive. CDR3 bases: TGTGCCAGCAGTGCCGGAGAGCGGGGGGGAGCGGAGCAGTACTTC. Encoded protein: CASSAGERGGAEQYF.